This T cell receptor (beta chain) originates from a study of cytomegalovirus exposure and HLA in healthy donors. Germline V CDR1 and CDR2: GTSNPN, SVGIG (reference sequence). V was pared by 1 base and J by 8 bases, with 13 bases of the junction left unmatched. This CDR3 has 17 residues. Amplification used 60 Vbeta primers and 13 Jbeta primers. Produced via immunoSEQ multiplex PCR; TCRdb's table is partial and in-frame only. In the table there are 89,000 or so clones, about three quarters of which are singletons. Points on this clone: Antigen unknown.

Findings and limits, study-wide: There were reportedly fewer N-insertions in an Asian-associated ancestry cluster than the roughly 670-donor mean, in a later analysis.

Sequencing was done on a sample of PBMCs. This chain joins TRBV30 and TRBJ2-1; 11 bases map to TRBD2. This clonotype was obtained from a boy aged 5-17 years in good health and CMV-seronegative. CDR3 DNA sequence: TGTGCCTGGAGTGGACAGGGATTTAGCGGGGGGGCCCATGAGCAGTTCTTC. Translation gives CAWSGQGFSGGAHEQFF.